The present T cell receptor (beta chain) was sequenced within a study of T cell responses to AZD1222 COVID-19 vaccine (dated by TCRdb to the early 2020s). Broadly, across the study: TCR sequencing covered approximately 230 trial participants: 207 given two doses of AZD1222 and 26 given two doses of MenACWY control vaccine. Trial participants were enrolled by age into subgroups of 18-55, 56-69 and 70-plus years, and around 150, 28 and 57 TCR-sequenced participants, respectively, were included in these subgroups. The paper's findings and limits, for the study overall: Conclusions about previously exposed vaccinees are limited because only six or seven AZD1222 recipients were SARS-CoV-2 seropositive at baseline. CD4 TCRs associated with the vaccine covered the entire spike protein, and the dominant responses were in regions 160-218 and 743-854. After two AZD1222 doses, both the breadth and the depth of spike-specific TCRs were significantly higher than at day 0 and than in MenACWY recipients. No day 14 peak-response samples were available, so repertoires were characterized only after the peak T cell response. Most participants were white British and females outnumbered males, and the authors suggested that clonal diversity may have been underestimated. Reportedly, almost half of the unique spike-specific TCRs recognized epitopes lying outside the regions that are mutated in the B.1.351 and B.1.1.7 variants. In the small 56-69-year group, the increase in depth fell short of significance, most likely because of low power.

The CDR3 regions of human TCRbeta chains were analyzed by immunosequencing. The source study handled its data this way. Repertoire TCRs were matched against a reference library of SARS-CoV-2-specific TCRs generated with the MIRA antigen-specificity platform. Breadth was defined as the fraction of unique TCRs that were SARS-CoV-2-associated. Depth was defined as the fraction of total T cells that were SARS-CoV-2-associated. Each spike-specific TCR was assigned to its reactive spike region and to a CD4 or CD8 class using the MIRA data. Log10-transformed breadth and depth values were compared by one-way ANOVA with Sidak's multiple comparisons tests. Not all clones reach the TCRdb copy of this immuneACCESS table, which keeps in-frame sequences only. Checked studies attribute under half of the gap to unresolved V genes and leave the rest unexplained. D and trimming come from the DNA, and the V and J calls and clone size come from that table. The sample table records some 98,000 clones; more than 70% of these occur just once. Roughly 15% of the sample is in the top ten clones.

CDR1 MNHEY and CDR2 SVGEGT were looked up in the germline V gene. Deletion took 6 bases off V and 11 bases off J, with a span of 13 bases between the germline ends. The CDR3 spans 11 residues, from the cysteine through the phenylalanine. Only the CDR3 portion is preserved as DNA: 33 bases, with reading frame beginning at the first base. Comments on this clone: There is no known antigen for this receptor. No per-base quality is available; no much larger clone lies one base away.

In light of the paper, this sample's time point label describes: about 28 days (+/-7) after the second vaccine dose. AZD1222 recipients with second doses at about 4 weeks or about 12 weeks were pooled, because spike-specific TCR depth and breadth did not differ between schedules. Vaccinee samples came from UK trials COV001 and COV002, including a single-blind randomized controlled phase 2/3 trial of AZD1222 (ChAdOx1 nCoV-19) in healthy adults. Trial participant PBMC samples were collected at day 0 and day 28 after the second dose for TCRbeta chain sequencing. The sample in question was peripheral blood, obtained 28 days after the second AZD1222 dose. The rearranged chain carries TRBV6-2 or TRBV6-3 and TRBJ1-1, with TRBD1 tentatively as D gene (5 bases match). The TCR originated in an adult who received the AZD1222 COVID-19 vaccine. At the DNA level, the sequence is TGTGCCAGCAGCCAGGGCTCGGGCGCTTTCTTT. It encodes CASSQGSGAFF.